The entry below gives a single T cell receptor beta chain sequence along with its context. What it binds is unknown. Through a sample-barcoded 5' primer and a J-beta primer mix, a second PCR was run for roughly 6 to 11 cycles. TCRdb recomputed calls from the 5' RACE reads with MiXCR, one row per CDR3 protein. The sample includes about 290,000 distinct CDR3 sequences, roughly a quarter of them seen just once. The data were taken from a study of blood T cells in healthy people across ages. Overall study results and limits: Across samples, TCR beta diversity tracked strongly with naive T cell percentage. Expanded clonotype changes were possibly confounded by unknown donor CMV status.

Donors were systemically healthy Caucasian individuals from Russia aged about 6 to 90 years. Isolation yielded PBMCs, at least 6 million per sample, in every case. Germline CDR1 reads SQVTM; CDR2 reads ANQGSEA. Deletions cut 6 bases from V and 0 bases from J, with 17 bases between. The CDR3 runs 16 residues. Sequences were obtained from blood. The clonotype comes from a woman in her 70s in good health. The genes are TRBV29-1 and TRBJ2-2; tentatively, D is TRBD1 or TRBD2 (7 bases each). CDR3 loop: CSVGEGGTANTGELFF. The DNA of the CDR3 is TGCAGCGTCGGAGAGGGGGGGACAGCGAACACCGGGGAGCTGTTTTTT.